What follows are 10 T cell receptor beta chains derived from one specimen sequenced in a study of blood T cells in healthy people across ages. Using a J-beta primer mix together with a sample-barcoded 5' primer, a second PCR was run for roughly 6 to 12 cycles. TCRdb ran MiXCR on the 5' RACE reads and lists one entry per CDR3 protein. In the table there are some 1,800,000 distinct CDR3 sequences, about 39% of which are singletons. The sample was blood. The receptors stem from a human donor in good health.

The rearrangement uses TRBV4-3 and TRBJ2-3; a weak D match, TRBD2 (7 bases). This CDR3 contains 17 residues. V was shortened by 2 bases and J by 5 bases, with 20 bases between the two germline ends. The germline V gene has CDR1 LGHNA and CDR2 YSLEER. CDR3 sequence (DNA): TGCGCCAGCAGCCAAACCCTTGTGGGGGGGCGTGGAGATACGCAGTATTTT. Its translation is CASSQTLVGGRGDTQYF.

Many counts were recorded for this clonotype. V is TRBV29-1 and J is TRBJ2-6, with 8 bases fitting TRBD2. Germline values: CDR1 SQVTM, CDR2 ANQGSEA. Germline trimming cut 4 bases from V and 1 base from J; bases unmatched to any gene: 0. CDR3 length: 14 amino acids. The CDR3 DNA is TGCAGCGTTGGCGGGGGGTCTGGGGCCAACGTCCTGACTTTC. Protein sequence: CSVGGGSGANVLTF.

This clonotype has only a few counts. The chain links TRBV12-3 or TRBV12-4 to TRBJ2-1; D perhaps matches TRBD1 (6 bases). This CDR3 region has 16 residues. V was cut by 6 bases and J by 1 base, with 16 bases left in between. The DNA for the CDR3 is TGTGCCAGCAGCCTTAAACAGGGCTGGTCCTACAATGAGCAGTTCTTC. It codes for CASSLKQGWSYNEQFF.

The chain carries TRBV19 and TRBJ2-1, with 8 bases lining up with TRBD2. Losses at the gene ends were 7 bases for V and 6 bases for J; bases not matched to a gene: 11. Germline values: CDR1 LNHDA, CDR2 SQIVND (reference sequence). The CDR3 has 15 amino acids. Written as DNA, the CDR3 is TGTGCCAGTACCTACTCACGGGGGGGCGGCAATGAGCAGTTCTTC. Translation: CASTYSRGGGNEQFF.

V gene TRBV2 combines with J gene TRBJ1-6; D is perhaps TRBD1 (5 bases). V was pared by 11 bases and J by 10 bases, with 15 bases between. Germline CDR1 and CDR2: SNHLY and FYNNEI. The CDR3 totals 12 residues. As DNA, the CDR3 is TGTGCCGGACGACAGTTTGGGTCACCCCTCCACTTT. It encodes CAGRQFGSPLHF.

CDR3 in amino acids: CASHMDGYEQYF. CDR3 sequence (DNA): TGTGCCAGCCATATGGACGGCTACGAGCAGTACTTC. The V and J genes are TRBV5-6 and TRBJ2-7; no clear D. CDR1 SGHDT and CDR2 YYEEEE come from the germline V gene. The CDR3 extends over 12 amino acids. V was trimmed by 7 bases and J by 3 bases, leaving 11 bases between them.

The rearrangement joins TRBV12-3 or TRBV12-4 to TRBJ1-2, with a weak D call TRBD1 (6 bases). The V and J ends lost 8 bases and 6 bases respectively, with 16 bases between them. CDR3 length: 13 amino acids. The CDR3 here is CASPPEGGNGYTF. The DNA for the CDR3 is TGTGCCAGCCCGCCGGAAGGGGGTAATGGCTACACCTTC.

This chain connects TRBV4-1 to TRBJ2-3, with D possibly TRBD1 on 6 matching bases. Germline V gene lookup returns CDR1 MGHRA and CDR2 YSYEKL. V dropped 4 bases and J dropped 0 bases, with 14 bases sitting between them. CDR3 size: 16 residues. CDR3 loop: CASSPDGTPSTDTQYF. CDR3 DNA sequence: TGCGCCAGCAGCCCAGACGGGACACCCAGCACAGATACGCAGTATTTT.

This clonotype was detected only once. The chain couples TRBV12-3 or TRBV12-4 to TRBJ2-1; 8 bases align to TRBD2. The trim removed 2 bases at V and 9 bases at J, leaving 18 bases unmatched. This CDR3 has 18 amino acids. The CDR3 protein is CASSLTPFYSGGMLEQFF. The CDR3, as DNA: TGTGCCAGCAGTTTAACTCCGTTTTACAGCGGGGGCATGCTTGAGCAGTTCTTC.

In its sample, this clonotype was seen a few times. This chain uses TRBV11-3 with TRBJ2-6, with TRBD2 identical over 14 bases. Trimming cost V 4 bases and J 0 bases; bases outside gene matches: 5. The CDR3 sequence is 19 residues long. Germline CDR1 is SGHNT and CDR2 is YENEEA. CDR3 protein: CASSSRLAGGDSGANVLTF. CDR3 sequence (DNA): TGTGCCAGCAGCTCTCGACTAGCGGGGGGGGACTCTGGGGCCAACGTCCTGACTTTC.